The 13 T cell receptor beta chains listed next were all sequenced from one sample in a study of blood T cell repertoires in COVID-19. Measured with immunoSEQ multiplex PCR; TCRdb has only the in-frame clones, and not every one. The table records roughly 260,000 clones, roughly 86% of them present only once. The specimen was peripheral blood. These receptors all stem from a woman aged 45-60 years with acute or convalescent COVID-19.

The chain joins TRBV7-8 to TRBJ2-5; 16 nucleotides agree with TRBD2. The CDR3 runs 16 residues. V lost 5 bases, J lost 5 bases, and 5 bases stayed unmatched. Germline V lookup: CDR1 SGHVS, CDR2 FQNEAQ. CDR3 region: CASSPGTSGREETQYF. The CDR3 coding sequence is TGTGCCAGCAGCCCCGGGACTAGCGGGAGGGAGGAGACCCAGTACTTC.

The chain employs TRBV3-1 (or the pseudogene TRBV3-2) and TRBJ2-7; D is possibly TRBD2 (5 bases). Between the trimmed V and J ends, which lost 0 bases and 1 base, there was a span of 10 bases. Germline values: CDR1 LGHDT, CDR2 YNNKEL (reference sequence). The CDR3 consists of 15 residues. CDR3 bases: TGTGCCAGCAGCCAAGAAGCGGCCGGATCCTACGAGCAGTACTTC. Translating it yields CASSQEAAGSYEQYF.

This clone was picked up a small number of times. The rearrangement joins TRBV19 to TRBJ2-7; 8 bases map to TRBD1. With V trimmed by 5 bases and J by 3 bases, 9 bases remained unmatched. This CDR3 is built from 15 residues. Germline V gene lookup returns CDR1 LNHDA and CDR2 SQIVND (reference sequence). The CDR3 reads CASSRQGSHLYEQYF. Written as DNA, the CDR3 is TGTGCCAGTAGTCGACAGGGGTCGCACCTCTACGAGCAGTACTTC.

The chain links TRBV7-2 to TRBJ2-2; D might be TRBD1 (5 bases). V was trimmed by 4 bases and J by 6 bases, leaving 15 bases between them. Per germline, CDR1 SGHTA and CDR2 FQGNSA. The CDR3 extends over 15 amino acids. CDR3 amino acids: CASSSRAGSPGELFF. CDR3 nucleotide sequence: TGTGCCAGCAGCTCTCGCGCAGGGTCCCCCGGGGAGCTGTTTTTT. Based on the CDR3 plus reference TRBV7-2 and TRBJ2-2, the full variable domain is GAGVSQSPSNKVTEKGKDVELRCDPISGHTALYWYRQSLGQGLEFLIYFQGNSAPDKSGLPSDRFSAERTGGSVSTLTIQRTQQEDSAVYLCASSSRAGSPGELFFGEGSRLTVL.

The V call is TRBV10-3, the J call TRBJ2-1; 9 bases agree with TRBD1. This CDR3 region has 14 residues. V was pared by 3 bases and J by 9 bases, with 6 bases of the junction left unmatched. From germline, CDR1 is ENHRY and CDR2 SYGVKD. CDR3 amino acids: CAISDGDRVIEQFF. The CDR3 nucleotides are TGTGCCATCAGTGATGGGGACAGGGTTATTGAGCAGTTCTTC.

This clone was detected a few times. The chain recombines TRBV27 with TRBJ2-2; D gene ambiguous. CDR3 size: 12 residues. V was trimmed by 3 bases and J by 4 bases, leaving 3 bases between them. CDR1 is MNHEY and CDR2 is SMNVEV in the germline V gene (reference sequence). For the CDR3, the DNA is TGTGCCAGCAGTTTCATCACCGGGGAGCTGTTTTTT. Residues: CASSFITGELFF.

V is TRBV6-6 and J is TRBJ1-4, with a weak D call TRBD1 (6 bases). This CDR3 has 15 residues. V lost 3 bases and J lost 8, with 16 bases in between. Germline V lookup: CDR1 MNHNY, CDR2 SVGAGI (reference sequence). The CDR3 here is CASSYFSEGEEKLFF. Written as DNA, the CDR3 is TGTGCCAGCAGTTATTTCTCCGAGGGGGAGGAAAAACTGTTTTTT.

In this sample, this clone turned up once. The V and J genes are TRBV11-2 and TRBJ1-1; D is perhaps TRBD1 (5 bases). Germline V lookup: CDR1 SGHAT, CDR2 FQNNGV. CDR3 size: 14 residues. V gave up 5 bases and J gave up 2 bases, with 12 bases separating them. The CDR3 sequence is CASSPAGLNTEAFF. CDR3 nucleotides: TGTGCCAGCAGCCCAGCGGGGCTAAACACTGAAGCTTTCTTT.

This clone has just one count. The rearrangement uses TRBV7-3 and TRBJ2-7, with D tentatively TRBD2 (5 bases). Germline V gene sequence: CDR1 SGHTA, CDR2 FQGTGA. Trimming left V 2 bases short and J 5 bases short, with 10 bases between. The CDR3 sequence is 13 residues long. DNA for the CDR3: TGTGCCAGCAGCTTATGGTTCGGGAACGAGCAGTACTTC. This gives the protein CASSLWFGNEQYF.

The chain combines TRBV7-2 with TRBJ2-1; D gene ambiguous. Germline CDR1 and CDR2: SGHTA and FQGNSA. The length of the CDR3 is 14 residues. V gave up 1 base and J gave up 9 bases, with 13 bases separating them. The chain's CDR3 is CASSLGPSLGEQFF. The CDR3 nucleotides read TGTGCCAGCAGCTTAGGACCTAGTTTGGGTGAGCAGTTCTTC.

The CDR3 reads CASSQDETGNTEAFF. The CDR3 DNA reads TGTGCCAGCAGCCAAGACGAGACGGGGAACACTGAAGCTTTCTTT. The chain uses TRBV4-2 and TRBJ1-1, with D hard to call. Trimming removed 0 bases at V and 1 base at J, with 9 bases between. CDR1 LGHNA and CDR2 YNFKEQ come from the germline V gene. The CDR3 has 15 amino acids.

The chain carries TRBV6-6 and TRBJ2-7; 9 bases align to TRBD2. Germline V gene sequence: CDR1 MNHNY, CDR2 SVGAGI (reference sequence). The CDR3 consists of 15 residues. V lost 7 bases and J lost 3; bases outside the gene matches: 10. CDR3: CASTVYSTSGYEQYF. The CDR3 DNA is TGTGCCAGCACCGTCTACTCGACTAGCGGCTACGAGCAGTACTTC.

The rearrangement links TRBV18 to TRBJ2-1, with 8 bases matching TRBD1. The CDR3 loop spans 17 amino acids. Unmatched junction bases numbered 14, after V lost 0 bases and J lost 10 bases. CDR1 KGHSH and CDR2 LQKENI come from the germline V gene. CDR3 in DNA: TGTGCCAGCTCACCACCGGGCAGGACAGGGTCCCTAATCGAGCAGTTCTTC. Translating gives CASSPPGRTGSLIEQFF.